Below, 23 T cell receptor beta chains from the same sample are listed, as sequenced in a study of immune evolution from preneoplasia to lung adenocarcinoma. Method: immunoSEQ multiplex PCR; TCRdb's copy keeps in-frame clones and lacks some. The sample lists around 40,000 clones, more than 60% seen once, with less than 6% in the top ten. The sample comprised FFPE invasive lung adenocarcinoma tissue. The source of these receptors is a person aged 55 to 75 with lung adenocarcinoma.

The sample holds a few counts of this clone. The V gene is TRBV5-1, the J gene TRBJ1-2, with D unclear. The germline V gene has CDR1 SGHRS and CDR2 YFSETQ. The CDR3 runs to 15 residues. V was pared by 0 bases and J by 4 bases, with 13 bases between. The chain's CDR3 is CASSLDGRTLYGYTF. CDR3 DNA: TGCGCCAGCAGCTTGGACGGCCGTACTCTCTATGGCTACACCTTC.

The CDR3 bases are TGTGCCGGGAACGGGGACCATAATGAAAAACTGTTTTTT. This gives the protein CAGNGDHNEKLFF. The chain links TRBV2 to TRBJ1-4; TRBD1 is a possible D gene (5 bases). With 11 bases removed from V and 4 bases from J, the gap between germline ends came to 14 bases. This CDR3 is built from 13 residues. Germline CDR1 is SNHLY and CDR2 is FYNNEI.

V and J are TRBV29-1 and TRBJ2-7, with 11 nucleotides matching TRBD1. The V gene's germline CDR1 is SQVTM and CDR2 ANQGSEA. The CDR3 length is 14 residues. V trimming: 2 bases; J trimming: 3 bases; junction bases outside the gene matches: 3. DNA of the CDR3: TGCAGCGTTGAACCCGGGACAGGGGGCTACGAGCAGTACTTC. Translated: CSVEPGTGGYEQYF.

This chain connects TRBV7-2 to TRBJ1-3; weak D call: TRBD1 (5 bases). Germline V gene data show CDR1 as SGHTA and CDR2 as FQGNSA. With 5 bases removed from V and 2 bases from J, the gap between germline ends came to 16 bases. The CDR3 runs 16 residues. DNA for the CDR3: TGTGCCAGCAGCCCTCAGACAGAACAAGCTGGAAACACCATATATTTT. It is translated as CASSPQTEQAGNTIYF.

The chain has TRBV11-2 and TRBJ2-5; D possibly corresponds to TRBD1 (7 bases). In germline, CDR1 is SGHAT, CDR2 FQNNGV. This CDR3 contains 14 residues. V was clipped by 3 bases and J by 6 bases, with 14 bases between them. The CDR3 DNA reads as TGTGCCAGCAGCTTTTCCAGGGGGGTAAAGACCCAGTACTTC. Translation gives CASSFSRGVKTQYF.

V and J are TRBV6-1 and TRBJ2-7, with unresolved D. V gave up 1 base and J gave up 7 bases, with 5 bases separating them. The CDR3 runs 11 residues. The germline V gene has CDR1 MNHNS and CDR2 SASEGT. The CDR3 nucleotides read TGTGCCAGCAGTGAAGGGCCGGAGCAGTACTTC. This encodes CASSEGPEQYF.

The rearrangement uses TRBV29-1 and TRBJ2-3; D is perhaps TRBD1 or TRBD2 (5 bases each). The CDR3 has 16 residues. Germline V gene lookup returns CDR1 SQVTM and CDR2 ANQGSEA. Deletions cut 6 bases from V and 2 bases from J, with 21 bases between. The CDR3 DNA is TGCAGCGTCATAGGGACGCAATCAATAATCACAGATACGCAGTATTTT. Translation gives CSVIGTQSIITDTQYF.

The chain couples TRBV7-9 to TRBJ2-2, with D perhaps TRBD2 (5 bases). This CDR3 has 15 residues. Germline values: CDR1 SEHNR, CDR2 FQNEAQ (reference sequence). V was trimmed by 2 bases and J by 4 bases, leaving 11 bases between them. The CDR3 region has the DNA TGTGCCAGCAGCTTATTCAGCCGGGGCACCGGGGAGCTGTTTTTT. This sequence encodes CASSLFSRGTGELFF.

The genes are TRBV10-3 and TRBJ2-7; tentative D call: TRBD2 (5 bases). V was trimmed by 8 bases and J by 6 bases, leaving 17 bases between them. CDR3 length equals 13 residues. Germline V gene data show CDR1 as ENHRY and CDR2 as SYGVKD. The CDR3 reads CAIHEEDGSEQYF. As DNA, the CDR3 is TGTGCCATCCACGAGGAGGATGGGTCCGAGCAGTACTTC.

The chain's CDR3 is CASSPRNTDTQYF. The CDR3 region has the DNA TGTGCCAGCAGCCCGAGAAACACAGATACGCAGTATTTT. The chain couples TRBV7-9 to TRBJ2-3, with D unclear. V lost 5 bases, J lost 2 bases, and 8 bases lay in between. The germline V gene encodes CDR1 SEHNR and CDR2 FQNEAQ (reference sequence). The CDR3 length is 13 residues.

V and J are TRBV29-1 and TRBJ2-5, with 7 bases that match TRBD2. CDR1 is SQVTM and CDR2 is ANQGSEA in the germline V gene. The ends lost 3 bases at V and 2 bases at J; junction bases unmatched: 15. The CDR3 loop spans 17 amino acids. The CDR3 region is CSVEIAAGQLMQETQYF. The CDR3 DNA reads as TGCAGCGTTGAGATCGCAGCGGGGCAGCTGATGCAAGAGACCCAGTACTTC. Supplemented by reference TRBV29-1 and TRBJ2-5, the full variable domain reads SAVISQKPSRDICQRGTSLTIQCQVDSQVTMMFWYRQQPGQSLTLIATANQGSEATYESGFVIDKFPISRPNLTFSTLTVSNMSPEDSSIYLCSVEIAAGQLMQETQYFGPGTRLLVL.

The V call is TRBV28, the J call TRBJ1-2; D call uncertain. V was shortened by 5 bases and J by 0 bases, with 16 bases between the two germline ends. CDR1 is MDHEN, CDR2 SYDVKM, per germline. CDR3 size: 16 residues. CDR3 sequence (DNA): TGTGCCAGCAGTCACGACGGCCTGACTTCTAACTATGGCTACACCTTC. It specifies CASSHDGLTSNYGYTF.

The chain's CDR3 is CASSSDREEQYF. The CDR3 nucleotides read TGTGCCAGCAGCTCGGACAGGGAAGAGCAGTACTTC. The chain is built from TRBV5-6 and TRBJ2-7; 8 bases fit TRBD1. With 3 bases clipped from V and 7 bases from J, the junction kept 3 bases outside the gene matches. CDR1 and CDR2 (germline): SGHDT, YYEEEE. CDR3 length: 12 amino acids.

The rearrangement joins TRBV2 to TRBJ1-2; possibly TRBD1 for D (5 bases). V lost 4 bases to trimming and J lost 8 bases, with 14 bases between them. Germline-derived CDR1 and CDR2 are SNHLY and FYNNEI. The CDR3 sequence is 13 residues long. For the CDR3, the DNA is TGTGCCAGCAGTGCCGGGACGAAGTGGGGCTACACCTTC. Translated, it gives CASSAGTKWGYTF.

This clone was seen a single time. CDR3 sequence reads: CASSFDWSGRGGKLFF. For the CDR3, the DNA is TGTGCCAGCAGTTTTGACTGGTCCGGCAGGGGGGGGAAACTGTTTTTT. This rearrangement joins TRBV28 to TRBJ1-4; 7 bases line up with TRBD1. CDR1 is MDHEN, CDR2 SYDVKM, per germline. The length of the CDR3 is 16 residues. J lost 11 bases, V lost 3 bases, and 15 bases had no gene match.

This clone occurred a few times. The rearrangement joins TRBV4-1 to TRBJ2-3, with TRBD2 matching over 11 bases. CDR1 is MGHRA, CDR2 YSYEKL, per germline. The CDR3 is made up of 18 amino acids. V was clipped by 1 base and J by 2 bases; unmatched bases: 8. CDR3 sequence (DNA): TGCGCCAGCAGCCAAGGCAGACTAGCGGGACGGATCACAGATACGCAGTATTTT. Translating gives CASSQGRLAGRITDTQYF.

The chain joins TRBV11-2 to TRBJ2-3; 12 bases fit TRBD1. Per the germline V gene, CDR1 is SGHAT and CDR2 is FQNNGV. The J segment lost 1 base and the V segment lost 8 bases, leaving 10 bases of the junction unmatched. The CDR3 loop spans 17 amino acids. The CDR3 loop reads CASGGTGGFSGTDTQYF. The CDR3 bases are TGTGCCAGCGGAGGGACAGGGGGCTTCTCTGGCACAGATACGCAGTATTTT.

As DNA, the CDR3 is TGTGCCAGCAAAACCGGGACTAGGGGCACAGATACGCAGTATTTT. Its translation: CASKTGTRGTDTQYF. V usage is TRBV28 and J usage is TRBJ2-3, with 8 bases that match TRBD2. Germline CDR1 MDHEN, CDR2 SYDVKM. The CDR3 covers 15 residues. Trimming took 7 bases from V and 1 from J; bases not matched to a gene: 7. The whole variable domain, remainder taken from reference TRBV28 and TRBJ2-3, is DVKVTQSSRYLVKRTGEKVFLECVQDMDHENMFWYRQDPGLGLRLIYFSYDVKMKEKGDIPEGYSVSREKKERFSLILESASTNQTSMYLCASKTGTRGTDTQYFGPGTRLTVL.

The gene calls are TRBV7-2 and TRBJ1-3; the D is unclear. CDR1 is SGHTA and CDR2 is FQGNSA in the germline V gene. V lost 4 bases and J 2 bases, leaving 12 bases between the germline ends. The CDR3 consists of 15 residues. The CDR3 sequence: CASSSYLGPGNTIYF. The CDR3 region has the DNA TGTGCCAGCAGCTCCTATCTCGGCCCTGGAAACACCATATATTTT.

The rearrangement joins TRBV4-1 to TRBJ2-3, with 9 bases lining up with TRBD2. CDR1 and CDR2 from the germline V gene are MGHRA and YSYEKL. The CDR3 is 15 amino acids. With V trimmed by 6 bases and J by 3 bases, 7 bases remained unmatched. The chain's CDR3 is CASSLSSGATDTQYF. CDR3 nucleotides: TGCGCCAGCAGTCTGTCTAGCGGGGCTACAGATACGCAGTATTTT.

This clone occurred once. CDR3 in DNA: TGTGCCAGCTCACCGCCTAAGGGGGGGAGGAACACTGAAGCTTTCTTT. Translation: CASSPPKGGRNTEAFF. The V and J genes are TRBV18 and TRBJ1-1, with a possible D match to TRBD1 (6 bases). V was pared by 3 bases and J by 1 base, with 15 bases between. This CDR3 is 16 amino acids long. The germline gives CDR1 KGHSH, CDR2 LQKENI.

The chain joins TRBV7-9 to TRBJ2-5; 9 bases are a match to TRBD1. The germline CDR1 and CDR2 sequences are SEHNR and FQNEAQ (reference sequence). The CDR3 is made up of 16 amino acids. With V trimmed by 6 bases and J by 5 bases, 13 bases remained unmatched. CDR3 DNA: TGTGCCAGCAGGACAGGGGGTTGGACCCGACAGGAGACCCAGTACTTC. The encoded protein is CASRTGGWTRQETQYF. The full variable domain, rest sourced from reference TRBV7-9 and TRBJ2-5, is DTGVSQNPRHKITKRGQNVTFRCDPISEHNRLYWYRQTLGQGPEFLTYFQNEAQLEKSRLLSDRFSAERPKGSFSTLEIQRTEQGDSAMYLCASRTGGWTRQETQYFGPGTRLLVL.

This clone was observed once. The chain is built from TRBV29-1 and TRBJ2-7; TRBD1 agrees at 8 bases. The CDR3 loop spans 12 amino acids. The V and J ends lost 4 bases and 5 bases, in that order; junction bases with no gene match: 4. Germline-derived CDR1 and CDR2 are SQVTM and ANQGSEA. The CDR3 DNA reads TGCAGCGTTGGGTGGACAGGGCACGAGCAGTACTTC. As protein: CSVGWTGHEQYF.